This section outlines one T cell receptor beta chain sequence together with its context. Methods used by the authors: It was from reference gene primer amplification that nucleated cell counts were estimated. Only in-frame clones appear in the TCRdb table, and some are missing; sequencing was by immunoSEQ multiplex PCR. V and J calls and clone size are as listed in that table; D and trimming were resolved from the DNA. The data show some 190,000 clones, with about 84% seen just once and about 4.3% held by the top ten. This sample is part of a study of blood T cell repertoires in COVID-19. Germline V gene data show CDR1 as SGHDT and CDR2 as YYEEEE. The CDR3 has 15 residues. V shed 0 bases, J shed 4 bases, and the junction held 5 bases outside the gene matches.

Sequenced: PBMCs or T cells enriched from blood (not recorded which). The rearrangement joins TRBV5-6 to TRBJ1-2, with TRBD1 matching over 8 bases. The source is a man between 25 and 39 years old with acute COVID-19. The CDR3 reads CASSLGGQGGYGYTF. The CDR3, as DNA: TGTGCCAGCAGCTTGGGCGGACAGGGTGGCTATGGCTACACCTTC. The whole variable domain, remainder taken from reference TRBV5-6 and TRBJ1-2, is DAGVTQSPTHLIKTRGQQVTLRCSPKSGHDTVSWYQQALGQGPQFIFQYYEEEERQRGNFPDRFSGHQFPNYSSELNVNALLLGDSALYLCASSLGGQGGYGYTFGSGTRLTVV.